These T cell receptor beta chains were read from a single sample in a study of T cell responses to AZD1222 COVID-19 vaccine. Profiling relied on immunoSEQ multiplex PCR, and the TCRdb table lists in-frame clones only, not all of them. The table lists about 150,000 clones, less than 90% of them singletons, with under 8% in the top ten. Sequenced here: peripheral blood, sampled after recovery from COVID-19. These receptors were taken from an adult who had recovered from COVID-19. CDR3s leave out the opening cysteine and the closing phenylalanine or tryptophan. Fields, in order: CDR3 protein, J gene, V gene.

CDR3 protein: ASRTPTSRDTGELF
J gene: TRBJ2-2
V gene: TRBV10-1

CDR3 protein: ASTPGLDRYEQY
J gene: TRBJ2-7
V gene: TRBV9

CDR3 protein: SVEGFGELF
J gene: TRBJ2-2
V gene: TRBV20-1

CDR3 protein: ASNKGMFTYNEQF
J gene: TRBJ2-1
V gene: TRBV19

CDR3 protein: ASIPDFKNTEAF
J gene: TRBJ1-1
V gene: TRBV28

CDR3 protein: ASSFQGQGNYGYT
J gene: TRBJ1-2
V gene: TRBV3-1/TRBV3-2

CDR3 protein: ASSLAMASGRDEQF
J gene: TRBJ2-1
V gene: TRBV5-4

CDR3 protein: ASRSDRDNEQY
J gene: TRBJ2-7
V gene: TRBV6-5

CDR3 protein: ASTPPGNTGELF
J gene: TRBJ2-2
V gene: TRBV21-1

CDR3 protein: ASSPTGLPEKLF
J gene: TRBJ1-4
V gene: TRBV19

CDR3 protein: ASSLSVYNEQF
J gene: TRBJ2-1
V gene: TRBV27

CDR3 protein: ASSYSRGRNYEQY
J gene: TRBJ2-7
V gene: TRBV6-2/TRBV6-3

CDR3 protein: AIKESGGSDTQY
J gene: TRBJ2-3
V gene: TRBV10-3

CDR3 protein: ASSLDRGPLIYGYT
J gene: TRBJ1-2
V gene: TRBV5-6

CDR3 protein: SASERGSTDTQY
J gene: TRBJ2-3
V gene: TRBV20-1

CDR3 protein: ATSGPLDRDSNQPQH
J gene: TRBJ1-5
V gene: TRBV24-1

CDR3 protein: ASSFRTGLNAF
J gene: TRBJ1-1
V gene: TRBV3-1/TRBV3-2

CDR3 protein: SVEDLGGRGY
J gene: TRBJ2-7
V gene: TRBV29-1

CDR3 protein: ASTRTSGSLWVDEQF
J gene: TRBJ2-1
V gene: TRBV5-6

CDR3 protein: ASSPDRDNTEAF
J gene: TRBJ1-1
V gene: TRBV9

CDR3 protein: ASSQQGETQY
J gene: TRBJ2-5
V gene: TRBV4-1

CDR3 protein: ASSQRSGGFTEAF
J gene: TRBJ1-1
V gene: TRBV3-1/TRBV3-2

CDR3 protein: ASSVGTGATHNEQF
J gene: TRBJ2-1
V gene: TRBV5-1

CDR3 protein: ASSDLQGREQY
J gene: TRBJ2-7
V gene: TRBV6-1

CDR3 protein: ASSQDGRLEKLF
J gene: TRBJ1-4
V gene: TRBV4-1

CDR3 protein: ASSQDLRGGGTDTQY
J gene: TRBJ2-3
V gene: TRBV4-3

CDR3 protein: ASSFGGVQETQY
J gene: TRBJ2-5
V gene: TRBV28

CDR3 protein: ASSLGTGSYLYGYT
J gene: TRBJ1-2
V gene: TRBV13

CDR3 protein: ASKATPRGEAF
J gene: TRBJ1-1
V gene: TRBV2

CDR3 protein: ASSIPTVNTEAF
J gene: TRBJ1-1
V gene: TRBV28

CDR3 protein: ASSTPLTSTDTQY
J gene: TRBJ2-3
V gene: TRBV6-2/TRBV6-3

CDR3 protein: ATSADRGPQDTQY
J gene: TRBJ2-3
V gene: TRBV24-1

CDR3 protein: ASGILAGPYEQY
J gene: TRBJ2-7
V gene: TRBV2

CDR3 protein: ASSGGTGTGQPQH
J gene: TRBJ1-5
V gene: TRBV9

CDR3 protein: ASSLGSLQFEQY
J gene: TRBJ2-7
V gene: TRBV11-1

CDR3 protein: ASSEGSTEWMGKLF
J gene: TRBJ1-4
V gene: TRBV6-1

CDR3 protein: ASSESQIEGSEQF
J gene: TRBJ2-1
V gene: TRBV10-1

CDR3 protein: SVNTGGFSTDTQY
J gene: TRBJ2-3
V gene: TRBV29-1

CDR3 protein: ASSRRRTGNTEAF
J gene: TRBJ1-1
V gene: TRBV5-6

CDR3 protein: ASRGGTESTDTQY
J gene: TRBJ2-3
V gene: TRBV5-4

CDR3 protein: ARKTDTQY
J gene: TRBJ2-3
V gene: TRBV3-1/TRBV3-2

CDR3 protein: ASSLGAPEGTQY
J gene: TRBJ2-3
V gene: TRBV5-4

CDR3 protein: ASSPGLGIGNTIY
J gene: TRBJ1-3
V gene: TRBV5-4

CDR3 protein: ASSGDRGQSNQPQH
J gene: TRBJ1-5
V gene: TRBV6-1

CDR3 protein: ASSQDWGANEKLF
J gene: TRBJ1-4
V gene: TRBV3-1/TRBV3-2

CDR3 protein: ASSPSWGKNIQY
J gene: TRBJ2-4
V gene: TRBV18

CDR3 protein: ASSLGRVSGANVLT
J gene: TRBJ2-6
V gene: TRBV7-9

CDR3 protein: ASSTGGSYNEQF
J gene: TRBJ2-1
V gene: TRBV19

CDR3 protein: SAYLLSSSYEQY
J gene: TRBJ2-7
V gene: TRBV29-1

CDR3 protein: ASSLTGDSSGNTIY
J gene: TRBJ1-3
V gene: TRBV9

CDR3 protein: ASSVENPGELF
J gene: TRBJ2-2
V gene: TRBV9